The 17 T cell receptor beta chains listed next were all sequenced from one sample in a study of shared clonotypes between healthy human individuals. Repertoires were generated with immunoSEQ multiplex PCR, while TCRdb's copy carries only in-frame clones and drops some. The profile shows roughly 720,000 clones, roughly 88% of them singletons. Sequencing was performed on memory CD8+ T cells from PBMCs. The sample's subset: CD45RO+ cells pooled with CCR7-negative TemRA cells. These receptors came from a man between 18 and 29 years old in good health. Some clones in this sample may be carry-over from other donors' samples.

The rearrangement links TRBV7-8 to TRBJ1-1; D ambiguous. V gave up 1 base and J gave up 0 bases, with 6 bases separating them. Germline V CDR1 and CDR2: SGHVS, FQNEAQ. The CDR3 is 14 amino acids. In nucleotides, the CDR3 is TGTGCCAGCAGCTTAGGTTCGGTGAACACTGAAGCTTTCTTT. This encodes CASSLGSVNTEAFF.

This sequence joins TRBV11-3 and TRBJ2-1, with 9 bases lining up with TRBD2. There are 16 residues in the CDR3. CDR1 and CDR2 from the germline V gene are SGHNT and YENEEA. The V and J ends lost 5 bases and 3 bases, in that order; junction bases with no gene match: 8. The CDR3 DNA follows: TGTGCCAGCAGCCCCCGGGGCGGGAGGGACTACAATGAGCAGTTCTTC. Translation gives CASSPRGGRDYNEQFF.

This clone was seen once. The chain has TRBV7-9 and TRBJ2-3; possibly TRBD2 for D (5 bases). The CDR3 spans 14 residues. The germline gives CDR1 SEHNR, CDR2 FQNEAQ (reference sequence). V was pared by 4 bases and J by 8 bases, with 16 bases between. The CDR3 reads CASSSSSGVGTQYF. CDR3 nucleotides: TGTGCCAGCAGCTCGAGCAGCGGTGTAGGTACGCAGTATTTT.

This clone was recorded only once. DNA for the CDR3: TGCAGCGTTGTAGGTGGGACTAGCGGGAGGGGCAACGAGCAGTACTTC. Protein: CSVVGGTSGRGNEQYF. This chain uses TRBV29-1 with TRBJ2-7; 16 bases map to TRBD2. The trim removed 4 bases at V and 5 bases at J, leaving 8 bases unmatched. Germline V gene lookup returns CDR1 SQVTM and CDR2 ANQGSEA. CDR3 length: 16 amino acids.

Worth noting for this clone: This sample includes further DNA sequences coding for the same CDR3. This chain joins TRBV2 and TRBJ2-7; no clear D. Germline CDR1 SNHLY, CDR2 FYNNEI. The CDR3 is 10 amino acids. V was pared by 1 base and J by 7 bases, with 2 bases between. The chain's CDR3 is CASSEGEQYF. Here the CDR3 DNA reads TGTGCCAGCAGTGAAGGAGAGCAGTACTTC. Combining the CDR3 with reference TRBV2 and TRBJ2-7 gives the whole variable domain EPEVTQTPSHQVTQMGQEVILRCVPISNHLYFYWYRQILGQKVEFLVSFYNNEISEKSEIFDDQFSVERPDGSNFTLKIRSTKLEDSAMYFCASSEGEQYFGPGTRLTVT.

The genes are TRBV27 and TRBJ2-7, with 14 nucleotides matching TRBD2. CDR3 length equals 18 residues. The ends lost 5 bases at V and 5 bases at J; junction bases unmatched: 14. From germline, CDR1 is MNHEY and CDR2 SMNVEV (reference sequence). For the CDR3, the DNA is TGTGCCAGCAGTACCACCGGGACTAGCGGGAGTAAACCCCACGAGCAGTACTTC. This translates into CASSTTGTSGSKPHEQYF.

The chain links TRBV6-1 to TRBJ1-5; 7 bases are a match to TRBD1. The CDR3 sequence is 15 residues long. V lost 4 bases, J lost 7 bases, and 10 bases stayed unmatched. CDR1 MNHNS and CDR2 SASEGT come from the germline V gene. The CDR3 sequence is CASSGRQGTYQPQHF. The CDR3 bases are TGTGCCAGCAGTGGAAGACAGGGAACTTACCAGCCCCAGCATTTT.

The genes are TRBV28 and TRBJ1-4, with D perhaps TRBD1 (6 bases). V lost 4 bases to trimming and J lost 8 bases, with 14 bases between them. Germline V gives CDR1 MDHEN, CDR2 SYDVKM. This CDR3 region has 14 residues. CDR3 residues: CASSYLPGTEKLFF. DNA for the CDR3: TGTGCCAGCAGTTACCTCCCCGGGACAGAAAAACTGTTTTTT.

V usage is TRBV15 and J usage is TRBJ2-7; TRBD2 agrees at 7 bases. Germline trimming cut 1 base from V and 4 bases from J; bases unmatched to any gene: 10. The CDR3 is 16 amino acids. Germline CDR1 reads LNHNV; CDR2 reads YYDKDF (reference sequence). The CDR3 sequence: CATSRGLGTTLYEQYF. The CDR3 nucleotides are TGTGCCACCAGCAGAGGACTGGGGACTACCCTGTACGAGCAGTACTTC.

The J gene is TRBJ1-2, the V gene TRBV27, with unresolved D. The CDR3 is 15 amino acids. Germline lookup yields CDR1 MNHEY and CDR2 SMNVEV (reference sequence). V shed 10 bases and J shed 7 bases, with 25 bases lying between them. The CDR3 sequence: CAKTPVLGRRGGYTF. CDR3 nucleotides: TGTGCCAAAACACCGGTACTGGGCCGTCGGGGTGGCTACACCTTC.

The J gene is TRBJ1-1, the V gene TRBV7-9; maybe TRBD1 (6 bases). The CDR3 covers 16 residues. Per the germline V gene, CDR1 is SEHNR and CDR2 is FQNEAQ (reference sequence). The ends were cut back, 1 base at V and 0 bases at J, with 12 bases in the middle. CDR3 protein: CASSLEQGGVNTEAFF. CDR3 DNA sequence: TGTGCCAGCAGCTTAGAACAGGGAGGTGTGAACACTGAAGCTTTCTTT.

The chain links TRBV9 to TRBJ1-4; D might be TRBD1 (5 bases). Germline V gene data show CDR1 as SGDLS and CDR2 as YYNGEE. The CDR3 sequence is 15 residues long. V was cut by 0 bases and J by 8 bases, with 14 bases left in between. The CDR3 is CASSVEGTLNEKLFF. CDR3 DNA: TGTGCCAGCAGCGTAGAGGGGACCCTAAACGAAAAACTGTTTTTT.

Remarks on this clone: In the same sample, other DNA sequences code for this CDR3. The rearrangement links TRBV28 to TRBJ2-7; tentatively, D is TRBD1 (5 bases). Trimming removed 3 bases at V and 2 bases at J, with 8 bases between. This CDR3 has 13 amino acids. The germline V gene has CDR1 MDHEN and CDR2 SYDVKM. The CDR3 nucleotides are TGTGCCAGCAGTTTTCAGGGTCCCTACGAGCAGTACTTC. Translated, it gives CASSFQGPYEQYF. The whole variable domain, filled in from reference TRBV28 and TRBJ2-7, reads DVKVTQSSRYLVKRTGEKVFLECVQDMDHENMFWYRQDPGLGLRLIYFSYDVKMKEKGDIPEGYSVSREKKERFSLILESASTNQTSMYLCASSFQGPYEQYFGPGTRLTVT.

A single count supports this clone. The chain links TRBV29-1 to TRBJ2-7; possibly TRBD1 for D (5 bases). V was clipped by 5 bases and J by 2 bases, with 13 bases between them. The CDR3 has 13 amino acids. Germline CDR1 SQVTM, CDR2 ANQGSEA. Written as DNA, the CDR3 is TGCAGCGTTAGGCAGGGCCCCACCTACGAGCAGTACTTC. This codes for CSVRQGPTYEQYF.

The chain carries TRBV9 and TRBJ2-1; TRBD2 matches 8 bases. The length of the CDR3 is 15 residues. CDR1 is SGDLS, CDR2 YYNGEE, per germline. With 0 bases clipped from V and 8 bases from J, the junction kept 7 bases outside the gene matches. The CDR3 nucleotides are TGTGCCAGCAGCGTAGGGGCGGGAGGTCGGGATGAGCAGTTCTTC. This gives the protein CASSVGAGGRDEQFF.

This clone appeared a few times. This rearrangement joins TRBV7-9 to TRBJ1-1; no firm D call. CDR1 SEHNR and CDR2 FQNEAQ come from the germline V gene (reference sequence). CDR3 size: 12 residues. The germline V and J ends were trimmed by 2 bases and 8 bases, with 9 bases remaining between them. The CDR3 sequence is CASSLSGGEAFF. The CDR3 DNA reads TGTGCCAGCAGCTTATCCGGAGGGGAAGCTTTCTTT.

The chain uses TRBV28 and TRBJ1-4; D might be TRBD1 (5 bases). The CDR3 sequence is 14 residues long. Trimming removed 2 bases at V and 8 bases at J, with 12 bases between. CDR1 and CDR2 (germline): MDHEN, SYDVKM. CDR3 sequence: CASSLGQGREKLFF. As DNA, the CDR3 is TGTGCCAGCAGTTTAGGGCAGGGCAGGGAAAAACTGTTTTTT.